These T cell receptor beta chains were read from a single sample in a study of human thymus T cells. Clones were sequenced by immunoSEQ multiplex PCR, and TCRdb holds only the in-frame ones, with some missing. Of roughly 86,000 clones in the sample, roughly 96% are singletons; the top ten hold 0.031%. Sequenced sample: thymus tissue. These receptors all stem from a boy younger than two with a congenital heart defect but otherwise immunologically healthy. Both conserved end residues are part of each CDR3. D genes are given only for firm matches. Clone size is stated in some rows and not others, as once, few, many or a class when expanded.

clone_size	v_call	j_call	d_call	cdr3_nt	cdr3_aa
.	TRBV6-5	TRBJ1-5	TRBD1	TGTGCCAGCAGCTCGGACAGGGCAGGTAGTCAGCCCCAGCATTTT	CASSSDRAGSQPQHF
.	TRBV6-1	TRBJ2-3	TRBD2	TGTGCCAGCAGTGAAGGGCCGACTAGCGGAGACACAGATACGCAGTATTTT	CASSEGPTSGDTDTQYF
.	TRBV9	TRBJ1-5	.	TGTGCCAGCAGCGTAGGAGGTAGCAATCAGCCCCAGCATTTT	CASSVGGSNQPQHF
.	TRBV6-5	TRBJ1-1	.	TGTGCCAGCAGTTCGGATGTGTTGAAAAACACTGAAGCTTTCTTT	CASSSDVLKNTEAFF
.	TRBV14	TRBJ2-1	.	TGTGCCAGCAGCCAACCGACAGGATCATCCTACAATGAGCAGTTCTTC	CASSQPTGSSYNEQFF
.	TRBV19	TRBJ1-5	.	TGTGCCAGTAGTATCCGGGGGGGCAATCAGCCCCAGCATTTT	CASSIRGGNQPQHF
.	TRBV7-8	TRBJ1-2	.	TGTGCCAGCAGCGGAGCGGACAGTCTCCGGGATGGCTACACCTTC	CASSGADSLRDGYTF
.	TRBV7-2	TRBJ2-3	.	TGTGCCAGCAGCTTAGACGGAAGCACAGATACGCAGTATTTT	CASSLDGSTDTQYF
.	TRBV5-5	TRBJ2-7	TRBD1	TGTGCCAGCAGACATCCGACAGGGCCCTACGAGCAGTACTTC	CASRHPTGPYEQYF
.	TRBV18	TRBJ2-2	.	TGTGCCAGCTCCGACCTTGTCGGGGCCAACACCGGGGAGCTGTTTTTT	CASSDLVGANTGELFF
.	TRBV27	TRBJ2-1	.	TGTGCCAGCAGTTTATGGGGGCAGGGGGGCATCGATGAGCAGTTCTTC	CASSLWGQGGIDEQFF
.	TRBV4-1	TRBJ1-5	.	TGCGCCAGCAGCGTCAGGAACATCAATCAGCCCCAGCATTTT	CASSVRNINQPQHF
.	TRBV15	TRBJ2-4	.	TGTGCCACCAGCAGAGGTGGAGGGGGAAAAAACATTCAGTACTTC	CATSRGGGGKNIQYF
.	TRBV6-1	TRBJ2-2	TRBD1	TGTGCCAGCGTAGGACAGGAATCGAACACCGGGGAGCTGTTTTTT	CASVGQESNTGELFF
once	TRBV6-6	TRBJ2-1	.	TGTGCCAGCAGCCCCAGCGGGCTCCGGGGTTACAATGAGCAGTTCTTC	CASSPSGLRGYNEQFF
.	TRBV5-1	TRBJ1-1	TRBD1	TGCGCCAGCAGCTTGGGGAAACCGGACAGGGTTATGAACACTGAAGCTTTCTTT	CASSLGKPDRVMNTEAFF
.	TRBV6-5	TRBJ1-2	.	TGTGCCAGCAGAAGGCGTCTTCTAGGGGGCTACACCTTC	CASRRRLLGGYTF
.	TRBV15	TRBJ2-3	.	TGTGCCACCAGCCCAGGGGATCGCACAGATACGCAGTATTTT	CATSPGDRTDTQYF
.	TRBV11-2	TRBJ1-1	.	TGTGCCAGCAGCCTTGTGGACAGACTGAACACTGAAGCTTTCTTT	CASSLVDRLNTEAFF
.	TRBV10-2	TRBJ2-7	.	TGCGCCAGCGCCTCCGTTCGGGTCGGGGAGCAGTACTTC	CASASVRVGEQYF
.	TRBV5-1	TRBJ2-1	.	TGCGCCAGCAGCTTCACAGGGTACAATGAGCAGTTCTTC	CASSFTGYNEQFF
.	TRBV4-2	TRBJ2-1	TRBD2	TGTGCCAGCAGCCAACTTTTTCCGTTGGGACTAGCGGGAGGGCCGAGCTCCTACAATGAGCAGTTCTTC	CASSQLFPLGLAGGPSSYNEQFF
.	TRBV19	TRBJ1-2	.	TGTGCCAGTAGTATCCGACAGTATAACTATGGCTACACCTTC	CASSIRQYNYGYTF
.	TRBV11-2	TRBJ2-3	TRBD1	TGTGCCAGCAGCGCCTACAGGGGCCCCGGGACAGATACGCAGTATTTT	CASSAYRGPGTDTQYF
.	TRBV28	TRBJ2-7	TRBD2	TGTGCCAGCGAGAGACTAGCGTACGACGAGCAGTACTTC	CASERLAYDEQYF
.	TRBV27	TRBJ1-2	.	TGTGCCAGCAGTTTATCCGCAGGGGACTATGGCTACACCTTC	CASSLSAGDYGYTF
.	TRBV27	TRBJ2-1	.	TGTGCCAGCAGGCCTACTAGGGCTAATGAGCAGTTCTTC	CASRPTRANEQFF
once	TRBV6-1	TRBJ2-7	.	TGTGCCAGCACGGCAGGAGACTACGAGCAGTACTTC	CASTAGDYEQYF
.	TRBV27	TRBJ2-7	TRBD1	TGTGCCAGCAGTTTAGGGACAGACTCCTACGAGCAGTACTTC	CASSLGTDSYEQYF
once	TRBV5-4	TRBJ2-5	.	TGTGCCAGCATCGCAGGGGAAGTCCAAGAGACCCAGTACTTC	CASIAGEVQETQYF
.	TRBV7-9	TRBJ2-1	TRBD1	TGTGCCAGCAGCTCGCACGGGACAGCAAGCTCCTACAATGAGCAGTTCTTC	CASSSHGTASSYNEQFF